This record covers a single T cell receptor beta chain. The antigen is unknown. The sample comes from a study of T cell responses to AZD1222 COVID-19 vaccine. The table came from immunoSEQ multiplex PCR; TCRdb's copy has only in-frame clones and leaves some out. The sample yields some 130,000 clones, 90% seen once. This CDR3 has 13 residues. CDR1 is ENHRY, CDR2 SYGVKD, per germline. Deletions cut 10 bases from V and 1 base from J, with 14 bases between. The study's findings and limits: A rise in Spike-specific TCR breadth and depth followed two AZD1222 doses.

The material was peripheral blood, obtained on day 0 of AZD1222 vaccination. V gene TRBV10-3 combines with J gene TRBJ2-7; D assignment may be TRBD1 or TRBD2 (5 bases each). The source of this sequence is an adult in good health. The CDR3 nucleotides read TGTGCCACCACAGGCTCGGGGTCCTACGAGCAGTACTTC. Its translation is CATTGSGSYEQYF.